This T cell receptor beta chain was sequenced in a study of patients and donors after allogeneic stem cell transplantation. From germline, CDR1 is SGHDT and CDR2 YYEEEE. Trimming removed 3 bases from V and 4 bases from J, with 16 bases in between. The CDR3 has 16 residues. In its sample, this clonotype was seen a few times. TCRdb fed the RT-PCR reads into MiXCR, producing one record per CDR3 protein. The table lists approximately 140,000 distinct CDR3 sequences, approximately 35% of them singletons. The J gene is TRBJ2-2, the V gene TRBV5-6; perhaps TRBD1 as D (6 bases). The source of this sequence is a human donor who was either an allogeneic HSCT recipient or a stem cell or donor lymphocyte infusion donor (not recorded which). It is not recorded whose cells these are; they may come from a transplant donor. The sequenced sample consisted of blood, either unsorted or a sorted T cell fraction (not recorded which). CDR3 nucleotides: TGTGCCAGCAGCTCCCCGACAGGTTGGGGCACCGGGGAGCTGTTTTTT. Translation: CASSSPTGWGTGELFF.